The T cell receptor beta chain under discussion was sequenced for a study of T cell clonotyping in hematopoietic cell transplantation. Using immunoSEQ multiplex PCR, the repertoire was profiled, and TCRdb retains in-frame clones only, with some absent. The sample lists 6,000 to 9,000 clones; about 89% were seen once. Here the sequenced sample was PBMCs, taken 30 days after allogeneic stem cell transplant. The TCR was taken from a female patient aged 50 to 65 who had an allogeneic stem cell transplant from an unrelated donor, so the T cells may come from the graft donor. Some clones in this sample may be carry-over from other donors' samples.

The CDR3 reads CSVGVAGPYEQYF. The CDR3 DNA reads as TGCAGCGTTGGTGTTGCAGGACCCTACGAGCAGTACTTC. V usage is TRBV29-1 and J usage is TRBJ2-7, with unresolved D. This CDR3 contains 13 residues. V was shortened by 4 bases and J by 2 bases, with 12 bases between the two germline ends. Germline CDR1 reads SQVTM; CDR2 reads ANQGSEA.